This T cell receptor (beta chain) was identified during a study of cytotoxic CD8 clonotypes in ibrutinib-treated CLL. Regarding the study as a whole: Clonality went higher at ibrutinib response and then dropped back toward baseline at progression. The times at which samples were taken varied between sustained-remission and progressing patients.

To note about this clone: Its target is not known.

CDR3 length: 12 amino acids. Germline loops: CDR1 SGHVS, CDR2 FQNEAQ. Trimming removed 3 bases from V and 0 bases from J, with 0 bases in between. The targeted sequencing depth was 1 in 200,000 to 1 in 1 million T cells. The protocol was immunoSEQ multiplex PCR, while the TCRdb copy is restricted to in-frame clones and leaves out a portion. The sample has about 300,000 clones; roughly four fifths are singletons. The sequencing here drew on PBMCs, taken at disease progression, from a patient treated with ibrutinib. The chain uses TRBV7-8 and TRBJ1-3, with D unclear. The clonotype originates from a human donor with chronic lymphocytic leukemia. CDR3 in DNA: TGTGCCAGCAGCTTCTCTGGAAACACCATATATTTT. Amino acid sequence: CASSFSGNTIYF. The full variable domain, rest sourced from reference TRBV7-8 and TRBJ1-3, is GAGVSQSPRYKVAKRGQDVALRCDPISGHVSLFWYQQALGQGPEFLTYFQNEAQLDKSGLPSDRFFAERPEGSVSTLKIQRTQQEDSAVYLCASSFSGNTIYFGEGSWLTVV.